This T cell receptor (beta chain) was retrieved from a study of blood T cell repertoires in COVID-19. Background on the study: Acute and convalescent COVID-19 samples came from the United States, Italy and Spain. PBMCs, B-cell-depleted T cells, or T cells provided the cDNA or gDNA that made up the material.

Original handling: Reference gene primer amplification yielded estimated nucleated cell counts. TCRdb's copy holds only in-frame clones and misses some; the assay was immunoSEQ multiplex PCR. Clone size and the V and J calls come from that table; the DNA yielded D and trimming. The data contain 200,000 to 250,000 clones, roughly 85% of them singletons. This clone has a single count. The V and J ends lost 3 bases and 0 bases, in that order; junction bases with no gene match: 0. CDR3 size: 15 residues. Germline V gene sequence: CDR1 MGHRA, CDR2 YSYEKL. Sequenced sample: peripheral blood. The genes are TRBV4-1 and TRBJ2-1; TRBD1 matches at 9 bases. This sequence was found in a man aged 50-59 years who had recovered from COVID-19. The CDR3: CASSQDRGSYNEQFF. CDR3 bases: TGCGCCAGCAGCCAGGACAGGGGCTCCTACAATGAGCAGTTCTTC.